These 6 T cell receptor beta chains were sequenced from one sample in a study of T cells in women clearing cervical HPV infection. Data came from immunoSEQ multiplex PCR; TCRdb stores just in-frame clones and leaves some out. The sample has fewer than 30,000 clones. Sequencing was performed on blood buffy coat. The receptors originated from a woman between 18 and 75 years old with a cervical HPV16 infection that either progressed to CIN3+ or cleared (not recorded which).

Worth noting for this clone: The read gets to within 3 residues of the CDR3 end, and the germline J gene fills in the rest. The V and J genes are TRBV5-4 and TRBJ1-2; no reliable D call. CDR3 length equals 12 residues. Germline lookup yields CDR1 SGHNT and CDR2 YYREEE (reference sequence). CDR3 bases read: TGTGCCAGCAGCTTGAATCCCGGGGGC. Its translation: CASSLNPGG. The CDR3 in full is CASSLNPGGYTF.

Notes on this clone: The read ends 3 residues before the CDR3 terminus; that terminus is restored from the germline J gene. This chain joins TRBV20-1 and TRBJ2-3, with TRBD2 matching 8 bases. V shed 3 bases, J shed 2 bases, and the junction held 7 bases outside the gene matches. CDR3 length: 15 amino acids. Germline V gives CDR1 DFQATT, CDR2 SNEGSKA (reference sequence). The sequenced CDR3 bases are TGCAGTGCTAGTGTAGTAGCGGGGATCACAGATACG. Residues: CSASVVAGITDT. The full CDR3 is CSASVVAGITDTQYF.

A remark on this clone: Read sequence stops 3 residues before the CDR3 end, and the germline J gene provides the missing end. This sequence joins TRBV7-2 and TRBJ1-2; weak D call: TRBD1 (6 bases). Trimming shortened V by 5 bases and J by 7 bases, and 20 bases separated the two germline ends. Germline CDR1 reads SGHTA; CDR2 reads FQGNSA. The length of the CDR3 is 15 residues. The CDR3 loop is CASSAERNREGGYTF. The CDR3 bases that were read are TGTGCCAGCAGCGCGGAGAGGAACAGGGAGGGTGGC.

Note on this clone: The read terminates 3 residues before the CDR3 end, so the remaining end is supplied by the germline J gene. The J gene is TRBJ2-1, the V gene TRBV9, with 7 bases fitting TRBD2. Germline CDR1 SGDLS, CDR2 YYNGEE. The CDR3 loop spans 16 amino acids. V lost 3 bases and J lost 1; bases outside the gene matches: 7. The DNA read from the CDR3 is TGTGCCAGCAGCGGAGGTAGCGGGCCTTCCTACAATGAG. Translated: CASSGGSGPSYNE. The complete CDR3 sequence is CASSGGSGPSYNEQFF. Variable domain in full (rest from reference TRBV9 and TRBJ2-1): DSGVTQTPKHLITATGQRVTLRCSPRSGDLSVYWYQQSLDQGLQFLIQYYNGEERAKGNILERFSAQQFPDLHSELNLSSLELGDSALYFCASSGGSGPSYNEQFFGPGTRLTVL.

Turning to this clone: The read ends 3 residues shy of where the CDR3 ends; the end is completed using the germline J gene. The rearrangement links TRBV7-7 to TRBJ2-7; no clear D. Germline assignment: CDR1 SSHAT and CDR2 FNYEAQ (reference sequence). This CDR3 is 13 amino acids long. V lost 0 bases and J lost 5, with 8 bases in between. The CDR3 here is CASSLAHGNEQYF. CDR3 DNA, as far as it was read: TGTGCCAGCAGCTTAGCGCACGGTAACGAG.

The CDR3 DNA, read in part, is TGTGCCAGCAGCTTAGCAAGCGGGAGGGCCCAGGAGACC. Its translation is CASSLASGRAQET. The CDR3 in its entirety is CASSLASGRAQETQYF. The chain recombines TRBV7-2 with TRBJ2-5; the match to TRBD2 covers 10 bases. The read ends 3 residues before the CDR3 terminus; that terminus is restored from the germline J gene. The germline V gene encodes CDR1 SGHTA and CDR2 FQGNSA. After removal of 0 bases from V and 5 bases from J, the junction contained 6 bases not matched to a gene. The CDR3 loop spans 16 amino acids.